A single sample gave rise to the 24 T cell receptor beta chains below, sequenced in a study of graft-versus-host responses after intestinal transplantation. The table came from immunoSEQ multiplex PCR; TCRdb's copy has only in-frame clones and leaves some out. There are tens of thousands of clones in the sample; about 90% occur only once, and less than 2% lies in the top ten. Sequenced here: PBMCs, sampled 26 days after transplant. The receptors come from a human patient who received an intestinal transplant, so some T cells may come from the graft donor.

The chain carries TRBV19 and TRBJ1-2, with TRBD1 matching over 9 bases. The V and J ends lost 5 bases and 0 bases, in that order; junction bases with no gene match: 13. Germline V CDR1 and CDR2: LNHDA, SQIVND (reference sequence). The CDR3 is 18 residues long. DNA of the CDR3: TGTGCCAGTAGTCAAACCCCGGGACAGGGACCAGCTAACTATGGCTACACCTTC. Protein product: CASSQTPGQGPANYGYTF.

The chain links TRBV5-4 to TRBJ2-3, with a weak D call TRBD1 (6 bases). There are 17 residues in the CDR3. Germline V gives CDR1 SGHNT, CDR2 YYREEE (reference sequence). V was shortened by 1 base and J by 0 bases, with 15 bases between the two germline ends. CDR3 amino acids: CASSLRSGGVSTDTQYF. The CDR3 bases are TGTGCCAGCAGCTTGAGGTCTGGGGGCGTTAGCACAGATACGCAGTATTTT.

The chain uses TRBV19 and TRBJ2-3, with TRBD2 matching over 14 bases. This CDR3 comprises 18 residues. V dropped 4 bases and J dropped 1; count of bases not matched to a gene: 7. Germline CDR1 and CDR2: LNHDA and SQIVND (reference sequence). The CDR3 nucleotides are TGTGCCAGTAGTAAGAAGGGGACTAGCGGGGGCGGCACAGATACGCAGTATTTT. Residues: CASSKKGTSGGGTDTQYF.

The V and J genes are TRBV5-1 and TRBJ2-1; D is possibly TRBD2 (5 bases). From germline, CDR1 is SGHRS and CDR2 YFSETQ. V shed 4 bases and J shed 4 bases, with 21 bases lying between them. CDR3 size: 17 residues. In DNA form, the CDR3 reads TGCGCCAGCAGCCTGAACGGGAACTTTAGAGTTTACAATGAGCAGTTCTTC. This gives the protein CASSLNGNFRVYNEQFF.

The chain employs TRBV28 and TRBJ2-2, with D possibly matching TRBD1 (5 bases). Germline assignment: CDR1 MDHEN and CDR2 SYDVKM. Between the trimmed V and J ends, which lost 3 bases and 1 base, there was a span of 9 bases. The CDR3 runs 15 residues. The CDR3 nucleotides read TGTGCCAGCAGTTTCCCCCAGGGGAACACCGGGGAGCTGTTTTTT. Translated, it gives CASSFPQGNTGELFF.

This clone showed up just a few times. The rearrangement links TRBV7-9 to TRBJ2-2, with D hard to call. From germline, CDR1 is SEHNR and CDR2 FQNEAQ (reference sequence). V lost 6 bases and J 7 bases, leaving 9 bases between the germline ends. The CDR3 is made up of 12 amino acids. The CDR3 loop reads CASSGPYGELFF. The CDR3 DNA reads TGTGCCAGCAGTGGGCCCTACGGGGAGCTGTTTTTT. Filled out from reference TRBV7-9 and TRBJ2-2, the complete variable domain reads DTGVSQNPRHKITKRGQNVTFRCDPISEHNRLYWYRQTLGQGPEFLTYFQNEAQLEKSRLLSDRFSAERPKGSFSTLEIQRTEQGDSAMYLCASSGPYGELFFGEGSRLTVL.

V is TRBV19 and J is TRBJ1-2, with TRBD1 matching 7 bases. The CDR3 is 16 amino acids. V lost 4 bases to trimming and J lost 3 bases; unmatched junction nucleotides: 11. Germline CDR1 reads LNHDA; CDR2 reads SQIVND (reference sequence). CDR3 sequence: CASSSPRQGSYYGYTF. In DNA form, the CDR3 reads TGTGCCAGTAGTAGTCCCAGACAGGGTTCTTACTATGGCTACACCTTC.

The rearrangement uses TRBV6-1 and TRBJ2-5, with 9 bases identical to TRBD2. This CDR3 spans 14 amino acids. V dropped 5 bases and J dropped 2; count of bases not matched to a gene: 3. Germline V CDR1 and CDR2: MNHNS, SASEGT. In DNA, the CDR3 is TGTGCCAGCAGTCGACTAGCGGATCAAGAGACCCAGTACTTC. Translation gives CASSRLADQETQYF.

The chain joins TRBV10-2 to TRBJ1-1, with 7 bases matching TRBD1. Losses at the gene ends were 6 bases for V and 1 base for J; bases not matched to a gene: 8. Germline CDR1 is WSHSY and CDR2 is SAAADI. This CDR3 comprises 15 residues. The CDR3 reads CASRQGPMKNTEAFF. Here the CDR3 DNA reads TGCGCCAGCAGACAGGGGCCGATGAAGAACACTGAAGCTTTCTTT.

The rearrangement uses TRBV6-1 and TRBJ1-3, with a tentative D call TRBD1 (5 bases). This CDR3 has 17 amino acids. With 2 bases removed from V and 0 bases from J, the gap between germline ends came to 14 bases. CDR1 and CDR2 (germline): MNHNS, SASEGT. The CDR3 DNA reads as TGTGCCAGCAGTGAAACTATACGGGGGATCTCTGGAAACACCATATATTTT. Translating it yields CASSETIRGISGNTIYF.

The rearrangement uses TRBV19 and TRBJ1-5; maybe TRBD1 (6 bases). Trimming removed 7 bases at V and 5 bases at J, with 12 bases between. Germline V CDR1 and CDR2: LNHDA, SQIVND (reference sequence). The CDR3 runs 13 residues. The CDR3 DNA reads as TGTGCCAGTATGAGGGGGGGCCATCAGCCCCAGCATTTT. Its protein is CASMRGGHQPQHF.

V is TRBV29-1 and J is TRBJ1-4, with a tentative D call TRBD1 (5 bases). Trimming left V 0 bases short and J 8 bases short, with 16 bases between. This CDR3 has 15 amino acids. Germline V gene lookup returns CDR1 SQVTM and CDR2 ANQGSEA. The CDR3 here is CSVEDPDGTMEKLFF. The CDR3 nucleotides read TGCAGCGTTGAAGACCCCGACGGGACTATGGAAAAACTGTTTTTT. The full variable domain, rest sourced from reference TRBV29-1 and TRBJ1-4, is SAVISQKPSRDICQRGTSLTIQCQVDSQVTMMFWYRQQPGQSLTLIATANQGSEATYESGFVIDKFPISRPNLTFSTLTVSNMSPEDSSIYLCSVEDPDGTMEKLFFGSGTQLSVL.

The chain combines TRBV4-1 with TRBJ1-1; a weak D match, TRBD1 (5 bases). Germline-derived CDR1 and CDR2 are MGHRA and YSYEKL. Trimming removed 4 bases from V and 0 bases from J, with 9 bases in between. CDR3 length: 14 amino acids. CDR3 sequence (DNA): TGCGCCAGCAGCCCTCGACAGATGAACACTGAAGCTTTCTTT. Its protein product is CASSPRQMNTEAFF.

This chain joins TRBV10-3 and TRBJ1-1; D possibly corresponds to TRBD1 (5 bases). The CDR3 consists of 14 residues. Germline V gene data show CDR1 as ENHRY and CDR2 as SYGVKD. Deletions cut 2 bases from V and 7 bases from J, with 14 bases between. CDR3 DNA: TGTGCCATCAGTGAGCTTCAGGGCCCACGTGAAGCTTTCTTT. Translated: CAISELQGPREAFF.

The J gene is TRBJ1-4, the V gene TRBV6-5; the D gene is possibly TRBD1 (6 bases). Trimming took 0 bases from V and 5 from J, leaving 13 bases between them. The CDR3 sequence is 16 residues long. Germline-derived CDR1 and CDR2 are MNHEY and SVGAGI. CDR3: CASSYSRGAGNEKLFF. CDR3 DNA sequence: TGTGCCAGCAGTTACTCCCGGGGGGCCGGCAATGAAAAACTGTTTTTT.

V usage is TRBV7-3 and J usage is TRBJ2-7, with D possibly being TRBD2 (8 bases). V lost 5 bases to trimming and J lost 0 bases, with 17 bases between them. The germline gives CDR1 SGHTA, CDR2 FQGTGA. This CDR3 spans 16 amino acids. The CDR3: CASSARQGLGSYEQYF. CDR3 nucleotides: TGTGCCAGCAGCGCCCGACAGGGACTAGGCTCCTACGAGCAGTACTTC.

The V call is TRBV5-1, the J call TRBJ1-2, with D possibly matching TRBD1 (6 bases). The V and J ends lost 0 bases and 7 bases respectively, with 22 bases between them. The CDR3 extends over 17 amino acids. In germline, CDR1 is SGHRS, CDR2 YFSETQ. CDR3 DNA sequence: TGCGCCAGCAGCTTGGATTTCGTGACAGGCCACCGGGGTGGCTACACCTTC. The encoded protein is CASSLDFVTGHRGGYTF.

The chain recombines TRBV28 with TRBJ2-3; 8 nucleotides align to TRBD1. The J segment lost 0 bases and the V segment lost 1 base, leaving 15 bases of the junction unmatched. There are 20 residues in the CDR3. CDR1 and CDR2 from the germline V gene are MDHEN and SYDVKM. DNA of the CDR3: TGTGCCAGCAGTTTATCTTCAGGGGGCAGTGGGCCGACAAGCACAGATACGCAGTATTTT. Translation gives CASSLSSGGSGPTSTDTQYF.

The chain uses TRBV7-9 and TRBJ2-1; TRBD1 agrees at 8 bases. The CDR3 has 16 residues. Germline CDR1 SEHNR, CDR2 FQNEAQ (reference sequence). V was pared by 4 bases and J by 0 bases, with 5 bases of the junction left unmatched. CDR3 residues: CASSSRDRLSYNEQFF. CDR3 nucleotides: TGTGCCAGCAGCTCACGGGACAGGCTCTCCTACAATGAGCAGTTCTTC.

This sequence joins TRBV19 and TRBJ2-4; the match to TRBD1 covers 8 bases. Germline-derived CDR1 and CDR2 are LNHDA and SQIVND (reference sequence). The CDR3 is made up of 22 amino acids. With 3 bases clipped from V and 0 bases from J, the junction kept 22 bases outside the gene matches. CDR3 coding DNA: TGTGCCAGTAGTATGGGATTCGGCACGGGGGACAGGACTCAACTAGCCAAAAACATTCAGTACTTC. Translating gives CASSMGFGTGDRTQLAKNIQYF.

The rearrangement uses TRBV2 and TRBJ2-1; TRBD1 matches 7 bases. The CDR3 has 17 residues. Germline CDR1 and CDR2: SNHLY and FYNNEI. With 2 bases clipped from V and 3 bases from J, the junction kept 10 bases outside the gene matches. The CDR3 nucleotides read TGTGCCAGCAGTGAATCAGAAGGGACAGACCTCTACAATGAGCAGTTCTTC. Translated: CASSESEGTDLYNEQFF.

The rearrangement uses TRBV9 and TRBJ1-3; 8 bases match TRBD1. CDR1 SGDLS and CDR2 YYNGEE come from the germline V gene. The CDR3 is 14 amino acids. The ends lost 0 bases at V and 12 bases at J; junction bases unmatched: 8. This CDR3 is CASSVDGQGTSIYF. The CDR3 DNA sequence: TGTGCCAGCAGCGTAGATGGACAGGGAACAAGCATATATTTT.

The rearrangement uses TRBV6-4 and TRBJ2-3, with 7 nucleotides matching TRBD2. This CDR3 is built from 13 residues. Germline assignment: CDR1 MRHNA and CDR2 SNTAGT. Germline trimming cut 3 bases from V and 3 bases from J; bases unmatched to any gene: 0. CDR3 in DNA: TGTGCCAGCAGTGAGCGGGAGACAGATACGCAGTATTTT. As protein: CASSERETDTQYF.

The genes are TRBV9 and TRBJ2-3, with unresolved D. Germline loops: CDR1 SGDLS, CDR2 YYNGEE. The CDR3 is made up of 16 amino acids. V lost 4 bases and J 10 bases, leaving 25 bases between the germline ends. CDR3 sequence: CASSNLPRVPSQAQYF. CDR3 nucleotides: TGTGCCAGCAGCAACCTTCCGCGAGTACCCTCTCAGGCGCAGTATTTT.